These 28 T cell receptor beta chains share one sample of origin, sequenced in a study of identifying expanded T cells in peripheral blood (dated by TCRdb to about 2019). Library generation was performed with the immunoSEQ multiplex PCR assay. Held by TCRdb, this immuneACCESS table contains in-frame sequences only and omits some clones. Under half of the omission traces to an unresolved V gene where checked; the cause of the rest is unknown. The sample table holds around 84,000 clones, of which approximately 90% were seen once. Clones ranked in the top ten supply roughly 7% of the sample. The sample consisted of blood. These receptors all stem from a person aged 18 to 75 in good health.

This chain uses TRBV29-1 with TRBJ2-1; D gene uncertain. The germline V gene encodes CDR1 SQVTM and CDR2 ANQGSEA. V was clipped by 4 bases and J by 2 bases, with 9 bases between them. The length of the CDR3 is 13 residues. This CDR3 is CSVAPRTYNEQFF. The DNA for the CDR3 is TGCAGCGTTGCGCCAAGGACCTACAATGAGCAGTTCTTC.

The rearrangement uses TRBV4-1 and TRBJ1-1; maybe TRBD1 (5 bases). Trimming pared 4 bases from V and 8 bases from J, leaving 11 bases between. Germline CDR1 reads MGHRA; CDR2 reads YSYEKL. The CDR3 is 12 amino acids. The CDR3 is CASSPSGTEAFF. The CDR3 nucleotides read TGCGCCAGCAGCCCCTCGGGGACCGAAGCTTTCTTT.

This chain links TRBV29-1 with TRBJ2-3, with no clear D. Trimming took off 7 bases at V and 0 bases at J, with 23 bases between the two ends. Germline CDR1 SQVTM, CDR2 ANQGSEA. This CDR3 has 17 residues. CDR3 nucleotide sequence: TGCAGCGCTCTCTCTCGGTGGTTGAGAACTAGCACAGATACGCAGTATTTT. Translating gives CSALSRWLRTSTDTQYF.

This chain uses TRBV18 with TRBJ2-2; D gene ambiguous. This CDR3 has 13 residues. In germline, CDR1 is KGHSH, CDR2 LQKENI. Trimming cost V 2 bases and J 5 bases, with 6 bases left between them. The DNA for the CDR3 is TGTGCCAGCTCACCATTTCCTACCGGGGAGCTGTTTTTT. Its protein is CASSPFPTGELFF.

The V gene is TRBV2, the J gene TRBJ2-7; perhaps D is TRBD1 or TRBD2 (5 bases each). Germline V gene sequence: CDR1 SNHLY, CDR2 FYNNEI. V lost 6 bases and J 2 bases, leaving 17 bases between the germline ends. The CDR3 runs to 15 residues. Written as DNA, the CDR3 is TGTGCCAGCAGCCTAAAAGGGGCGGGTGCCTACGAGCAGTACTTC. Residues: CASSLKGAGAYEQYF.

J is TRBJ2-2 and V is TRBV6-1, with a weak D call TRBD1 (7 bases). Trimming pared 7 bases from V and 5 bases from J, leaving 17 bases between. In germline, CDR1 is MNHNS, CDR2 SASEGT. The length of the CDR3 is 15 residues. The CDR3 DNA reads TGTGCCAGCAAAACAAACCCAGGGGGGACCGGGGAGCTGTTTTTT. Its protein is CASKTNPGGTGELFF.

The CDR3 protein is CASSLLAGTTYGYTF. The DNA for the CDR3 is TGTGCCAGCAGCCTCCTCGCAGGGACTACCTATGGCTACACCTTC. The chain carries TRBV11-3 and TRBJ1-2, with a tentative D call TRBD1 (5 bases). Deletions cut 5 bases from V and 4 bases from J, with 17 bases between. This CDR3 has 15 amino acids. Germline V lookup: CDR1 SGHNT, CDR2 YENEEA.

Only a few counts were recorded for this clone. V and J are TRBV30 and TRBJ2-7; D remains ambiguous. CDR1 is GTSNPN, CDR2 SVGIG, per germline (reference sequence). This CDR3 has 11 amino acids. V was shortened by 0 bases and J by 4 bases, with 4 bases between the two germline ends. CDR3 loop: CAWSVKYEQYF. The CDR3, as DNA: TGTGCCTGGAGTGTAAAGTACGAGCAGTACTTC. Drawing the rest from reference TRBV30 and TRBJ2-7, the complete variable domain is SQTIHQWPATLVQPVGSPLSLECTVEGTSNPNLYWYRQAAGRGLQLLFYSVGIGQISSEVPQNLSASRPQDRQFILSSKKLLLSDSGFYLCAWSVKYEQYFGPGTRLTVT.

The chain carries TRBV7-9 and TRBJ2-2; 9 bases are a match to TRBD2. The CDR3 is 16 amino acids. V trimming: 3 bases; J trimming: 4 bases; junction bases outside the gene matches: 6. The germline CDR1 and CDR2 sequences are SEHNR and FQNEAQ (reference sequence). DNA for the CDR3: TGTGCCAGCAGCTTGACGGGACTAGCCGGCACCGGGGAGCTGTTTTTT. This codes for CASSLTGLAGTGELFF.

The genes are TRBV7-8 and TRBJ2-1; D is possibly TRBD2 (5 bases). The CDR3 spans 12 residues. Trimming pared 1 base from V and 10 bases from J, leaving 8 bases between. CDR1 is SGHVS and CDR2 is FQNEAQ in the germline V gene. The CDR3 sequence: CASSLVWREQFF. The CDR3 DNA reads as TGTGCCAGCAGCTTAGTTTGGAGGGAGCAGTTCTTC. The variable domain in full, with the rest retrieved from reference TRBV7-8 and TRBJ2-1, is GAGVSQSPRYKVAKRGQDVALRCDPISGHVSLFWYQQALGQGPEFLTYFQNEAQLDKSGLPSDRFFAERPEGSVSTLKIQRTQQEDSAVYLCASSLVWREQFFGPGTRLTVL.

The genes are TRBV18 and TRBJ2-7; D remains ambiguous. Germline V gives CDR1 KGHSH, CDR2 LQKENI. The CDR3 has 15 amino acids. Trimming stripped 0 bases from V and 0 bases from J, with 9 bases between. In DNA form, the CDR3 reads TGTGCCAGCTCACCACCCGGGTTTAGCTCCTACGAGCAGTACTTC. Residues: CASSPPGFSSYEQYF.

The genes are TRBV30 and TRBJ1-6, with D uncertain. This CDR3 contains 14 residues. V was pared by 5 bases and J by 0 bases, with 8 bases between. Germline CDR1 GTSNPN, CDR2 SVGIG (reference sequence). CDR3 DNA: TGTGCCTGGGGCAATAGCTCCTATAATTCACCCCTCCACTTT. It is translated as CAWGNSSYNSPLHF.

The chain links TRBV7-9 to TRBJ1-3, with 7 bases lining up with TRBD1. Per germline, CDR1 SEHNR and CDR2 FQNEAQ (reference sequence). V lost 5 bases, J lost 2 bases, and 6 bases stayed unmatched. This CDR3 is built from 15 residues. The CDR3 nucleotides are TGTGCCAGCAGCCACTCGACAGGGACTGGAAACACCATATATTTT. Amino acid sequence: CASSHSTGTGNTIYF.

The V gene is TRBV7-9, the J gene TRBJ1-4, with D tentatively TRBD1 (5 bases). Germline lookup yields CDR1 SEHNR and CDR2 FQNEAQ (reference sequence). V was pared by 3 bases and J by 8 bases, with 19 bases between. The CDR3 covers 16 residues. CDR3 region: CASSFRGLGEREKLFF. The CDR3 nucleotides read TGTGCCAGCAGCTTTCGAGGGTTGGGGGAGAGAGAAAAACTGTTTTTT.

V gene TRBV6-5 combines with J gene TRBJ1-3; possibly TRBD1 for D (5 bases). Trimming stripped 5 bases from V and 2 bases from J, with 13 bases between. CDR1 and CDR2 from the germline V gene are MNHEY and SVGAGI. The CDR3 has 15 residues. Here the CDR3 DNA reads TGTGCCAGCAGTCACCAACAGACAGCTGGAAACACCATATATTTT. Its protein product is CASSHQQTAGNTIYF.

This clone appeared once. V is TRBV21-1 and J is TRBJ2-2; the listed D gene, TRBD1, was not tested against the DNA. TRBV21-1 constitutes a pseudogene. The CDR3 extends over 14 amino acids. The chain's CDR3 is CASSKHQGVGELFF. The CDR3 DNA follows: TGTGCCAGCAGCAAACATCAGGGTGTCGGGGAGCTGTTTTTT.

The gene calls are TRBV10-3 and TRBJ1-2; D is ambiguous. V was clipped by 7 bases and J by 2 bases, with 14 bases between them. Germline CDR1 ENHRY, CDR2 SYGVKD. This CDR3 contains 14 residues. The CDR3 DNA sequence: TGTGCCATCAAGGCGGCCAGTGGGAACTATGGCTACACCTTC. Its translation: CAIKAASGNYGYTF.

This clone was counted a few times. The chain recombines TRBV2 with TRBJ1-4; no reliable D call. This CDR3 spans 13 amino acids. The germline CDR1 and CDR2 sequences are SNHLY and FYNNEI. The germline V and J ends were trimmed by 4 bases and 6 bases, with 9 bases remaining between them. The CDR3: CASSAQSHEKLFF. The CDR3 nucleotides read TGTGCCAGCAGTGCACAGAGTCATGAAAAACTGTTTTTT.

This rearrangement joins TRBV10-3 to TRBJ2-7, with D perhaps matching TRBD1 (5 bases). The CDR3 totals 13 residues. From germline, CDR1 is ENHRY and CDR2 SYGVKD. The V gene lost 5 bases and the J gene lost 3 bases, with 11 bases spanning the gap. The CDR3 reads CAISQGLSYEQYF. CDR3 in DNA: TGTGCCATCAGTCAGGGTTTGAGCTACGAGCAGTACTTC.

This chain connects TRBV10-3 to TRBJ2-2, with D perhaps matching TRBD2 (5 bases). This CDR3 is built from 15 residues. Germline assignment: CDR1 ENHRY and CDR2 SYGVKD. Trimming removed 0 bases from V and 3 bases from J, with 8 bases in between. CDR3 loop: CAISESPGYTGELFF. The CDR3 nucleotides are TGTGCCATCAGTGAGTCCCCGGGGTACACCGGGGAGCTGTTTTTT.

This clone was detected only once. The rearrangement links TRBV2 to TRBJ2-7; D perhaps matches TRBD2 (6 bases). Trimming removed 4 bases at V and 5 bases at J, with 15 bases between. The CDR3 consists of 14 residues. Germline values: CDR1 SNHLY, CDR2 FYNNEI. CDR3 region: CASSGTSHVDEQYF. In DNA, the CDR3 is TGTGCCAGCAGTGGAACTAGCCATGTCGACGAGCAGTACTTC.

J is TRBJ1-2 and V is TRBV14, with a weak D call TRBD1 (6 bases). The germline CDR1 and CDR2 sequences are SGHDN and FVKESK. This CDR3 has 16 amino acids. V lost 6 bases, J lost 8 bases, and 25 bases lay in between. As DNA, the CDR3 is TGTGCCAGCAGTAGCACAACCGACAGGATCTTCTGGGGCTACACCTTC. Protein product: CASSSTTDRIFWGYTF.

The J gene is TRBJ1-1, the V gene TRBV7-6; tentatively, D is TRBD1 (5 bases). CDR3 length: 13 amino acids. Germline lookup yields CDR1 SGHVS and CDR2 FNYEAQ. Trimming shortened V by 2 bases and J by 5 bases, and 9 bases separated the two germline ends. The CDR3: CASSLQGPTEAFF. The CDR3 DNA is TGTGCCAGCAGCTTACAGGGTCCAACTGAAGCTTTCTTT.

The rearrangement uses TRBV10-3 and TRBJ2-7; TRBD1 agrees at 11 bases. The trim removed 6 bases at V and 7 bases at J, leaving 14 bases unmatched. The CDR3 spans 16 residues. Per the germline V gene, CDR1 is ENHRY and CDR2 is SYGVKD. The CDR3 region is CAISRDRGRTTGEQYF. The CDR3 DNA sequence: TGTGCCATCAGCAGGGACAGGGGGAGGACTACGGGAGAGCAGTACTTC.

The chain combines TRBV7-3 with TRBJ2-3, with D tentatively TRBD2 (5 bases). Germline CDR1 reads SGHTA; CDR2 reads FQGTGA. The CDR3 covers 18 residues. V shed 5 bases and J shed 1 base, with 22 bases lying between them. The DNA for the CDR3 is TGTGCCAGCAGCCAAGTGGGGAGACTCACCTCTGGCACAGATACGCAGTATTTT. Amino acids: CASSQVGRLTSGTDTQYF.

V gene TRBV30 combines with J gene TRBJ2-5; D is ambiguous. Germline V CDR1 and CDR2: GTSNPN, SVGIG (reference sequence). V was clipped by 0 bases and J by 3 bases, with 8 bases between them. This CDR3 region has 13 residues. The chain's CDR3 is CAWSVQAEETQYF. In DNA, the CDR3 is TGTGCCTGGAGTGTACAAGCCGAAGAGACCCAGTACTTC.

This chain connects TRBV12-5 to TRBJ1-4, with a possible D match to TRBD1 (6 bases). V was cut by 0 bases and J by 2 bases, with 16 bases left in between. Germline assignment: CDR1 LGHNT and CDR2 FRNRAP. The CDR3 contains 18 residues. In nucleotides, the CDR3 is TGTGCTAGTGGTTTGGTAGGACAGACGAGGATCACTAATGAAAAACTGTTTTTT. It specifies CASGLVGQTRITNEKLFF.

The chain is built from TRBV7-9 and TRBJ2-2, with D maybe TRBD2 (6 bases). Germline V gene sequence: CDR1 SEHNR, CDR2 FQNEAQ (reference sequence). The V gene lost 5 bases and the J gene lost 6 bases, with 10 bases spanning the gap. This CDR3 region has 13 residues. This CDR3 reads CASSPWGAGELFF. CDR3 sequence (DNA): TGTGCCAGCAGCCCTTGGGGGGCCGGGGAGCTGTTTTTT.